The subject of this entry is one T cell receptor (beta chain). The data were obtained in a study of blood T cell repertoires in COVID-19. The CDR3 loop spans 18 amino acids. V dropped 4 bases and J dropped 3; count of bases not matched to a gene: 14. CDR1 and CDR2 (germline): SEHNR, FQNEAQ (reference sequence). Original processing notes: By means of reference gene primer amplification, nucleated cell counts were estimated. Generated by immunoSEQ multiplex PCR, the TCRdb table keeps only in-frame clones and is missing some. D and trimming come from the DNA, and the V and J calls and clone size come from that table. The table lists 130,000 to 150,000 clones, roughly 84% of them singletons, with about 2.8% in the top ten.

The material sequenced was peripheral blood. The sequence derives from a human donor with acute or convalescent COVID-19. The donor label of this sample is uncertain. V is TRBV7-9 and J is TRBJ2-3; the match to TRBD1 covers 9 bases. The CDR3 coding sequence is TGTGCCAGCAGCTGGACCGGGACAGGGACCGGCGGGACAGATACGCAGTATTTT. Translating it yields CASSWTGTGTGGTDTQYF.